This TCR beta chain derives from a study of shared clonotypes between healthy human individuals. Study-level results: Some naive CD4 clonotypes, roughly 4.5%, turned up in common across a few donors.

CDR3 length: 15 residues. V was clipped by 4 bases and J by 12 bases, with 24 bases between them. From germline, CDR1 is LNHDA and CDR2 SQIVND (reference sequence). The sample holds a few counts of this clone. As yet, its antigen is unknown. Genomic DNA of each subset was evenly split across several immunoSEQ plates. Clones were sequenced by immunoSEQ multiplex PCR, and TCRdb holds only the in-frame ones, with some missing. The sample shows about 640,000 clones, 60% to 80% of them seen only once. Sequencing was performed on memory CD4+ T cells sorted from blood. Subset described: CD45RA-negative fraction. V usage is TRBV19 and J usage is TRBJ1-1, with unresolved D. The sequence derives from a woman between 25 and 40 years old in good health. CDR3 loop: CASSTPTGPLARTFF. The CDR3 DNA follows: TGTGCCAGTAGTACCCCAACCGGCCCCCTGGCCCGGACTTTCTTT.